The 17 T cell receptor beta chains below all came from one sample that was sequenced in a study of blood T cell repertoires in COVID-19. Only in-frame clones appear in the TCRdb table, and some are missing; sequencing was by immunoSEQ multiplex PCR. The sample shows under 150,000 clones, roughly 83% of them seen only once. The specimen sequenced was peripheral blood. Source of these receptors: a woman of 80 years or more with acute or convalescent COVID-19.

The CDR3 bases are TGTGCCAGCAGCTTGACCCTTTCGGACAGCGGATATGGCTACACCTTC. It is translated as CASSLTLSDSGYGYTF. This chain joins TRBV7-2 and TRBJ1-2; maybe TRBD1 (6 bases). Trimming removed 3 bases at V and 5 bases at J, with 19 bases between. The germline V gene encodes CDR1 SGHTA and CDR2 FQGNSA. CDR3 size: 16 residues.

This clone occurred once. The chain is built from TRBV7-9 and TRBJ2-3; 7 positions agree with TRBD2. The germline V gene has CDR1 SEHNR and CDR2 FQNEAQ (reference sequence). The CDR3 has 15 residues. V shed 6 bases and J 3 bases; nucleotides not matched to a gene: 9. The CDR3 loop reads CASSPGLGETDTQYF. DNA of the CDR3: TGTGCCAGCAGTCCCGGACTAGGGGAAACAGATACGCAGTATTTT.

The chain is built from TRBV19 and TRBJ1-5; TRBD1 agrees at 7 bases. The germline V gene encodes CDR1 LNHDA and CDR2 SQIVND (reference sequence). This CDR3 region has 16 residues. The trim removed 2 bases at V and 0 bases at J, leaving 4 bases unmatched. For the CDR3, the DNA is TGTGCCAGTAGTATAAGACAGGGCGCTAGCAATCAGCCCCAGCATTTT. Amino acid sequence: CASSIRQGASNQPQHF.

The chain recombines TRBV5-1 with TRBJ1-1; the D gene is possibly TRBD1 (6 bases). The V end was cut by 4 bases, the J end by 10 bases, with 20 bases between. This CDR3 contains 14 residues. Germline V gene data show CDR1 as SGHRS and CDR2 as YFSETQ. CDR3 nucleotide sequence: TGCGCCAGCAGCATAGAGGGACCGGGACACGGAGCTTTCTTT. Residues: CASSIEGPGHGAFF.

This clone has just a few counts. This chain connects TRBV12-3 or TRBV12-4 to TRBJ1-5; 11 bases are shared with TRBD1. CDR3 size: 13 residues. Losses at the gene ends were 5 bases for V and 6 bases for J; bases not matched to a gene: 0. Here the CDR3 DNA reads TGTGCCAGCAGTGGGACAGGGGGTCAGCCCCAGCATTTT. Translating gives CASSGTGGQPQHF.

This clone was detected a few times. This chain joins TRBV5-3 and TRBJ1-5; 7 bases are shared with TRBD1. Being an ORF, TRBV5-3 has a function that is uncertain. The V gene end was trimmed by 4 bases and the J gene end by 0 bases; junction bases not matched to a gene: 16. The CDR3 runs 19 residues. CDR3 region: CARSPPGTVVHYSNQPQHF. The CDR3 region has the DNA TGTGCCAGAAGCCCGCCCGGGACAGTAGTCCATTATAGCAATCAGCCCCAGCATTTT.

The genes are TRBV19 and TRBJ2-1; 8 nucleotides line up with TRBD2. The V and J ends lost 7 bases and 6 bases, in that order; junction bases with no gene match: 17. CDR3 length: 17 residues. Per the germline V gene, CDR1 is LNHDA and CDR2 is SQIVND (reference sequence). DNA of the CDR3: TGTGCCAGTACCCTCGAGGGGACTAGTGGGTCTCTCAATGAGCAGTTCTTC. Protein product: CASTLEGTSGSLNEQFF.

CDR3 region: CASSPRPQGTVGTEAFF. CDR3 in DNA: TGTGCCAGCAGCCCCCGACCACAGGGGACGGTCGGCACTGAAGCTTTCTTT. The rearrangement uses TRBV5-4 and TRBJ1-1; 7 nucleotides align to TRBD1. The V gene's germline CDR1 is SGHNT and CDR2 YYREEE (reference sequence). This CDR3 region has 17 residues. Trimming cost V 4 bases and J 4 bases; bases outside gene matches: 16.

This clone was seen a handful of times. The J gene is TRBJ2-1, the V gene TRBV5-4, with D hard to call. This CDR3 spans 15 amino acids. The germline V gene encodes CDR1 SGHNT and CDR2 YYREEE (reference sequence). Trimming pared 1 base from V and 5 bases from J, leaving 13 bases between. CDR3 protein: CASSLTGHVNNEQFF. CDR3 coding DNA: TGTGCCAGCAGCTTGACCGGTCACGTTAACAATGAGCAGTTCTTC.

The J gene is TRBJ2-5, the V gene TRBV9, with 7 bases lining up with TRBD1. This CDR3 contains 15 residues. The junction had 10 bases not matched to a gene; V was cut back by 4 bases and J by 4 bases. Germline CDR1 is SGDLS and CDR2 is YYNGEE. The CDR3 coding sequence is TGTGCCAGCAGCCCCCGTGGGAACAGGGGAGAGACCCAGTACTTC. Its translation: CASSPRGNRGETQYF.

The chain combines TRBV12-3 or TRBV12-4 with TRBJ1-5; D possibly corresponds to TRBD1 (5 bases). Trimming pared 6 bases from V and 7 bases from J, leaving 13 bases between. This CDR3 comprises 13 residues. The CDR3 nucleotides are TGTGCCAGCAGCCTCGGGGGGTTACAGCCCCAGCATTTT. This codes for CASSLGGLQPQHF.

This clone has just one count. CDR3 coding DNA: TGTGCCTGGAGTGTACAAGTCGAGCAGTACTTC. It codes for CAWSVQVEQYF. The gene calls are TRBV30 and TRBJ2-7; D gene uncertain. The CDR3 totals 11 residues. Germline CDR1 and CDR2: GTSNPN and SVGIG (reference sequence). Trimming left V 0 bases short and J 6 bases short, with 6 bases between. The full variable domain, completed using reference TRBV30 and TRBJ2-7, is SQTIHQWPATLVQPVGSPLSLECTVEGTSNPNLYWYRQAAGRGLQLLFYSVGIGQISSEVPQNLSASRPQDRQFILSSKKLLLSDSGFYLCAWSVQVEQYFGPGTRLTVT.

The V and J genes are TRBV11-2 and TRBJ1-1; D is possibly TRBD1 (6 bases). CDR1 is SGHAT and CDR2 is FQNNGV in the germline V gene. Trimming removed 6 bases at V and 7 bases at J, with 12 bases between. The CDR3 has 12 residues. The chain's CDR3 is CASRRNRDEAFF. The CDR3 region has the DNA TGTGCCAGCAGACGAAACAGGGATGAAGCTTTCTTT.

The rearrangement uses TRBV5-1 and TRBJ2-3; possible D gene TRBD1, 6 bases. The CDR3 covers 13 residues. Trimming took off 4 bases at V and 6 bases at J, with 12 bases between the two ends. Looked up from germline, CDR1 is SGHRS and CDR2 is YFSETQ. In DNA form, the CDR3 reads TGCGCCAGCAGCGATTATGGACAGGATACGCAGTATTTT. Encoded protein: CASSDYGQDTQYF.

With respect to this clone: The junction departs from the called germline gene at one end, perhaps through a read error. The rearrangement joins TRBV11-3 to TRBJ2-5; TRBD1 is a possible D gene (6 bases). CDR3 length: 13 amino acids. CDR1 is SGHNT, CDR2 YENEEA, per germline. CDR3 region: CASSPGEQGTQYF. The CDR3 region has the DNA TGTGCCAGCAGCCCAGGGGAGCAAGGGACCCAGTACTTC.

The DNA of the CDR3 is TGTGCCAGCAGTTTCCTCGCTAGCGGGTCGGTCTACGAGCAGTACTTC. It yields the protein CASSFLASGSVYEQYF. This chain joins TRBV28 and TRBJ2-7; 8 nucleotides agree with TRBD2. Germline-derived CDR1 and CDR2 are MDHEN and SYDVKM. Unmatched junction bases numbered 10, after V lost 3 bases and J lost 3 bases. This CDR3 spans 16 amino acids. Supplemented by reference TRBV28 and TRBJ2-7, the full variable domain reads DVKVTQSSRYLVKRTGEKVFLECVQDMDHENMFWYRQDPGLGLRLIYFSYDVKMKEKGDIPEGYSVSREKKERFSLILESASTNQTSMYLCASSFLASGSVYEQYFGPGTRLTVT.

This chain connects TRBV12-3 or TRBV12-4 to TRBJ2-5, with TRBD2 identical over 7 bases. There are 13 residues in the CDR3. V was pared by 3 bases and J by 2 bases, with 0 bases of the junction left unmatched. CDR3 nucleotide sequence: TGTGCCAGCAGTTTGGGGGGGCAAGAGACCCAGTACTTC. Translated: CASSLGGQETQYF.